This T cell receptor (beta chain) originates from a study of T-cell reconstitution after alpha-beta-depleted transplantation in children. Whole-study results and caveats: T-cell numbers and diversity, one year after transplant, stemmed largely from T cells that were newly produced. About two months after transplant, alpha-beta T cells reportedly came from several hundred expanded graft clones. TCRbeta diversity was high at day 60 in some patients (a result of surviving recipient T cells and thymic progenitors).

Preparation of the TCRbeta library was carried out with unique molecular identifiers. MiXCR, run by TCRdb on the PCR reads, gives a single entry per CDR3 protein. Of hundreds of thousands of distinct CDR3 sequences in the sample, around 13% are singletons; the top ten hold 0.79%. Trimming took 5 bases from V and 2 from J, leaving 4 bases between them. CDR1 GTSNPN and CDR2 SVGIG come from the germline V gene (reference sequence). The CDR3 consists of 11 residues. Remarks on this clonotype: What it recognizes is unknown.

This clonotype was sampled from a girl aged 2-9 years with congenital amegakaryocytic thrombocytopenia, due to receive a stem cell transplant. The starting material was PBMCs, obtained before TCRalphabeta/CD19-depleted stem cell transplant. This chain connects TRBV30 to TRBJ1-3; D not resolved. The CDR3 DNA is TGTGCCTGGGGAACTGGAAACACCATATATTTT. Encoded protein: CAWGTGNTIYF.